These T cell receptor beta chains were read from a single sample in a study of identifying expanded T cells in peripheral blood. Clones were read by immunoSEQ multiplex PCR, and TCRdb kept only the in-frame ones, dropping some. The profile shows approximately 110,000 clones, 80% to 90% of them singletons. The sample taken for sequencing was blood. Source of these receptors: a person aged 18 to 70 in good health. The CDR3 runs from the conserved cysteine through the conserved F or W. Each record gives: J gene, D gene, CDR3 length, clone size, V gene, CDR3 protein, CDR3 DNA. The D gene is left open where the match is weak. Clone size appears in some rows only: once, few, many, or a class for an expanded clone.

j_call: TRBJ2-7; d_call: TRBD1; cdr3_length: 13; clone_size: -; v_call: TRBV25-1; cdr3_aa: CASIGQGLGEQYF; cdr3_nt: TGTGCCAGCATAGGACAGGGGTTAGGGGAGCAGTACTTC
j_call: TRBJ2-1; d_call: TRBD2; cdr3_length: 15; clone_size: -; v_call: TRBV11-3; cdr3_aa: CASSLYGGSGNEQFF; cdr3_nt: TGTGCCAGCAGCTTGTACGGGGGGTCAGGTAATGAGCAGTTCTTC
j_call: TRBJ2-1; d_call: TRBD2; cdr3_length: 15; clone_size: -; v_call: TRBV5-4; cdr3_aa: CASRGSGGVYNEQFF; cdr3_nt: TGTGCCAGCAGAGGTAGCGGGGGGGTCTACAATGAGCAGTTCTTC
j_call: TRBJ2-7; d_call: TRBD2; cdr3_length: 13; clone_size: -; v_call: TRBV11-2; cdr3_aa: CASSWVWEGEQYF; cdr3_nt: TGTGCCAGCAGTTGGGTTTGGGAGGGCGAGCAGTACTTC
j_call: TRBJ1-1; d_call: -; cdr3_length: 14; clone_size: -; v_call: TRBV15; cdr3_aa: CATSREVVYTEAFF; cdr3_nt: TGTGCCACCAGCAGAGAGGTAGTATACACTGAAGCTTTCTTT
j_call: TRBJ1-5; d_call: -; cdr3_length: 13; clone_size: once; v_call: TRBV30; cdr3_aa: CSGVRGYNQPQHF; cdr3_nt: TGTAGTGGGGTTCGGGGGTACAATCAGCCCCAGCATTTT
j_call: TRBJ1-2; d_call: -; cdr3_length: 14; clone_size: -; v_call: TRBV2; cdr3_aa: CASSGREREVGYTF; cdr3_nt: TGTGCCAGCAGTGGTCGTGAAAGGGAGGTTGGCTACACCTTC
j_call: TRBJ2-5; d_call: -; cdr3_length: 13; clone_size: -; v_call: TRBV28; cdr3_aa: CASSLIRVPAQYF; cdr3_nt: TGTGCCAGCAGTTTGATTCGTGTTCCGGCCCAGTACTTC
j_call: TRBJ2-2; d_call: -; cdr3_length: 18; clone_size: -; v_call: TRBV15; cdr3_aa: CATSRDLAAGSMAGELFF; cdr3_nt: TGTGCCACCAGCAGAGATCTGGCGGCGGGATCTATGGCCGGGGAGCTGTTTTTT
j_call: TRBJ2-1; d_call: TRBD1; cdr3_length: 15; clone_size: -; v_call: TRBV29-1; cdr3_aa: CSVGGTGGGNDEQFF; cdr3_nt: TGCAGCGTCGGAGGGACAGGGGGCGGTAACGATGAGCAGTTCTTC
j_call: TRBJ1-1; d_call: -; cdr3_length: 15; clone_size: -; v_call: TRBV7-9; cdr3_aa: CASSLGAPVNTEAFF; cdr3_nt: TGTGCCAGCAGCTTAGGGGCCCCGGTGAACACTGAAGCTTTCTTT
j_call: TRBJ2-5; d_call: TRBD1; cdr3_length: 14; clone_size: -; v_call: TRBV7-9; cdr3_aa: CASSRTGGRETQYF; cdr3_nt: TGTGCCAGCAGTAGGACAGGGGGCCGAGAGACCCAGTACTTC
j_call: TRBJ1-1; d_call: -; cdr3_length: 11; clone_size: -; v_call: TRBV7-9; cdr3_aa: CASSLNTEAFF; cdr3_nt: TGTGCCAGCAGCTTAAACACTGAAGCTTTCTTT
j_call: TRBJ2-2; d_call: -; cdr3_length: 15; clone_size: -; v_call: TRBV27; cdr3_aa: CASSLSSAYTGELFF; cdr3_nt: TGTGCCAGCAGTTTATCTAGCGCGTACACCGGGGAGCTGTTTTTT
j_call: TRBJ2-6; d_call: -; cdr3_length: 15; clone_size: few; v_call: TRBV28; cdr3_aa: CASRRGSSGANVLTF; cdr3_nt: TGTGCCAGCAGGAGGGGATCCTCTGGGGCCAACGTCCTGACTTTC
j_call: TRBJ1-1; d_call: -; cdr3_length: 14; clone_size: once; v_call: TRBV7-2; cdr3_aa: CASSTQGANTEAFF; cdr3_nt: TGTGCCAGCAGCACCCAAGGGGCGAACACTGAAGCTTTCTTT
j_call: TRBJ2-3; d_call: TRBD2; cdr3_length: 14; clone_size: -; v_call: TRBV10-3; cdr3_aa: CAIQAGGSTDTQYF; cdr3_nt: TGTGCCATCCAAGCGGGGGGGAGCACAGATACGCAGTATTTT
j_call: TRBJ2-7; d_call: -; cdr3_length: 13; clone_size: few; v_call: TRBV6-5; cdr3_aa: CASSRTGNYEQYF; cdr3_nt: TGTGCCAGCAGTCGAACAGGGAACTACGAGCAGTACTTC
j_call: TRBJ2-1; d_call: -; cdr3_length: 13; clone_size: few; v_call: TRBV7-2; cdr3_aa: CASSLGMSPEQFF; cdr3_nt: TGTGCCAGCAGCTTGGGCATGAGCCCTGAGCAGTTCTTC
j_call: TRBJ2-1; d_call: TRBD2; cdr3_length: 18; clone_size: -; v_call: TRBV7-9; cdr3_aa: CASSSRPGTSGGAGEQFF; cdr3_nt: TGTGCCAGCAGCTCCCGTCCCGGGACTAGCGGGGGGGCCGGAGAGCAGTTCTTC
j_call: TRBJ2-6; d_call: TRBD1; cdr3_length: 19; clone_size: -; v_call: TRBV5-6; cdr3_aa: CASSLKKGKGASGANVLTF; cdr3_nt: TGTGCCAGCAGCTTGAAAAAGGGTAAGGGGGCCTCTGGGGCCAACGTCCTGACTTTC
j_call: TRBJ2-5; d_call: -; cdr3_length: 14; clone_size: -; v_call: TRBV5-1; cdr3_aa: CASSLGQLQETQYF; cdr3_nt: TGCGCCAGCAGCCTCGGACAGCTACAAGAGACCCAGTACTTC
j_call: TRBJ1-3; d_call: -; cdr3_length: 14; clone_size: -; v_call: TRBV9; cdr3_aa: CASGGQITGNTIYF; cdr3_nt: TGTGCCAGCGGCGGACAGATCACTGGAAACACCATATATTTT
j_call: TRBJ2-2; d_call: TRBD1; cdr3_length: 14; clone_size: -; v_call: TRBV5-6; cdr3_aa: CASSPGDSAGELFF; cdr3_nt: TGTGCCAGCAGCCCCGGGGACAGTGCCGGGGAGCTGTTTTTT
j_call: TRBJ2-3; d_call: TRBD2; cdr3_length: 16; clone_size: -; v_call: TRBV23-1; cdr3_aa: CASSPQERGGLNTQYF; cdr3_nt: TGCGCCAGCAGCCCCCAGGAGCGGGGGGGATTAAATACGCAGTATTTT
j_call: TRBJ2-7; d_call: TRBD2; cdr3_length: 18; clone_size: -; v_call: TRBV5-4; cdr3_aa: CASSFPGTSGGLSYEQYF; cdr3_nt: TGTGCCAGCAGCTTTCCCGGGACTAGCGGGGGGCTCTCCTACGAGCAGTACTTC
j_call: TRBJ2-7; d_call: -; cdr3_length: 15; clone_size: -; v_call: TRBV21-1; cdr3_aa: CASRCTGQESYEQYF; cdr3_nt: TGTGCCAGCAGGTGCACAGGACAAGAATCCTACGAGCAGTACTTC
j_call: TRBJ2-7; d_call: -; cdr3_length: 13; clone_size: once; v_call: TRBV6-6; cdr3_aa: CASSSPSRDEQYF; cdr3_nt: TGTGCCAGCAGTTCTCCCTCGCGGGACGAGCAGTACTTC
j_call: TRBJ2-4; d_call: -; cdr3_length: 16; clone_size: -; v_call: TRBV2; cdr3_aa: CASSDIRGGGKNIQYF; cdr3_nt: TGTGCCAGCAGTGATATTAGGGGAGGGGGCAAAAACATTCAGTACTTC
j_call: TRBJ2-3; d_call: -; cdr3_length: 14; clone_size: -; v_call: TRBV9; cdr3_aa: CASSVGGWTDTQYF; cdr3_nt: TGTGCCAGCAGCGTAGGGGGCTGGACAGATACGCAGTATTTT
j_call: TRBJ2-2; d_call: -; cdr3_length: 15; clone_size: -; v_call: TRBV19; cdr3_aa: CASSPGAANTGELFF; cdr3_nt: TGTGCCAGTAGCCCAGGGGCAGCCAACACCGGGGAGCTGTTTTTT
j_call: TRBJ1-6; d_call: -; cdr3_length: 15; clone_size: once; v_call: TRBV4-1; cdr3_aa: CASSQVGVRISPLHF; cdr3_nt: TGCGCCAGCAGCCAAGTCGGTGTACGGATTTCACCCCTCCACTTT
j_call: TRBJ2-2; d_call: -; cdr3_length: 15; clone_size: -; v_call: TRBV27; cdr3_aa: CASSFAFGGTGELFF; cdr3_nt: TGTGCCAGCAGTTTTGCGTTTGGAGGCACCGGGGAGCTGTTTTTT
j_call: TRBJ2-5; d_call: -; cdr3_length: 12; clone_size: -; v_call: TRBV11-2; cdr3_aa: CASSLAEETQYF; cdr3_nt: TGTGCCAGCAGCTTAGCCGAAGAGACCCAGTACTTC
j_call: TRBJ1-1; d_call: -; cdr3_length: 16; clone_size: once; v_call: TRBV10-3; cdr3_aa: CAISGTPGGWGTEAFF; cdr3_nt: TGTGCCATCAGTGGAACCCCGGGCGGTTGGGGCACTGAAGCTTTCTTT
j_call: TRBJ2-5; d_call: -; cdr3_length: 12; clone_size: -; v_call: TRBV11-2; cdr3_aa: CASSDGRETQYF; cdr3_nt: TGTGCCAGCAGCGATGGACGTGAGACCCAGTACTTC
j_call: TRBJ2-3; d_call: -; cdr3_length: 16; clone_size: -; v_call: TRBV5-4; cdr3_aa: CASSLGGLTSTDTQYF; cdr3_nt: TGTGCCAGCAGCTTGGGAGGGCTGACCAGCACAGATACGCAGTATTTT
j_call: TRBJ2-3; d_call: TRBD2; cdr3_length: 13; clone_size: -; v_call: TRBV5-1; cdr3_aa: CASSPWGGDTQYF; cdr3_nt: TGCGCCAGCAGTCCCTGGGGGGGAGATACGCAGTATTTT
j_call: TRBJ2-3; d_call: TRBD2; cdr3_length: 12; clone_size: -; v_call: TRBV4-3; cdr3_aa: CASSSGGNGQYF; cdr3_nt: TGCGCCAGCAGTAGCGGGGGCAATGGGCAGTATTTT